The 10 T cell receptor beta chains below were found in one sample sequenced in a study of T cell responses to AZD1222 COVID-19 vaccine. The repertoire was sequenced with immunoSEQ multiplex PCR; TCRdb's copy has only in-frame clones and lacks some. The sample records about 130,000 clones, around 89% being singletons. The sequences come from peripheral blood, collected 28 days after the second AZD1222 dose. The receptors originated from an adult who received the AZD1222 COVID-19 vaccine.

The rearrangement uses TRBV6-1 and TRBJ2-7, with no clear D. CDR3 length equals 13 residues. The V gene's germline CDR1 is MNHNS and CDR2 SASEGT. Trimming took 5 bases from V and 3 from J, leaving 11 bases between them. The CDR3 DNA sequence: TGTGCCAGCAGTACCTCCGACGACTACGAGCAGTACTTC. Its protein product is CASSTSDDYEQYF.

This clone was detected once. The chain is built from TRBV11-2 and TRBJ2-1, with D possibly being TRBD1 (5 bases). Trimming pared 0 bases from V and 7 bases from J, leaving 13 bases between. The CDR3 extends over 15 amino acids. Germline V CDR1 and CDR2: SGHAT, FQNNGV. CDR3 sequence: CASSLDLAGLNEQFF. CDR3 nucleotides: TGTGCCAGCAGCTTAGATCTGGCAGGGTTAAATGAGCAGTTCTTC.

This chain links TRBV27 with TRBJ1-4; D may be TRBD1 (6 bases). Trimming took 5 bases from V and 10 from J, leaving 14 bases between them. Germline CDR1 is MNHEY and CDR2 is SMNVEV (reference sequence). The length of the CDR3 is 13 residues. This CDR3 is CASSLEPRGKLFF. Here the CDR3 DNA reads TGTGCCAGCAGTCTCGAGCCCAGGGGAAAACTGTTTTTT.

The chain links TRBV7-9 to TRBJ1-4; D might be TRBD1 (5 bases). Germline CDR1 and CDR2: SEHNR and FQNEAQ (reference sequence). Trimming stripped 5 bases from V and 7 bases from J, with 14 bases between. CDR3 length: 14 residues. CDR3 sequence (DNA): TGTGCCAGCAGCCCGGGGACGGCCGGTGAAAAACTGTTTTTT. Protein sequence: CASSPGTAGEKLFF.

The CDR3: CSASRGSSDRETQYF. In DNA, the CDR3 is TGCAGTGCTAGTCGGGGGTCTAGCGATCGAGAGACCCAGTACTTC. V gene TRBV20-1 combines with J gene TRBJ2-5, with D possibly being TRBD2 (6 bases). The CDR3 is 15 amino acids. Germline CDR1 DFQATT, CDR2 SNEGSKA (reference sequence). The ends were cut back, 3 bases at V and 4 bases at J, with 18 bases in the middle.

This sequence joins TRBV30 and TRBJ1-3; D remains ambiguous. This CDR3 has 10 residues. The V gene's germline CDR1 is GTSNPN and CDR2 SVGIG (reference sequence). Deletions cut 0 bases from V and 8 bases from J, with 2 bases between. DNA of the CDR3: TGTGCCTGGAGTGTCCACACCATATATTTT. Its translation is CAWSVHTIYF.

The genes are TRBV21-1 and TRBJ2-5; the table's D call, TRBD2, has no DNA check behind it. TRBV21-1 is deemed a pseudogene. The CDR3 consists of 17 residues. The CDR3 nucleotides read TGTGCCAGCAGCAAATGGGTGGGCGGGAGGACGAGAGAGACCCAGTACTTC. This encodes CASSKWVGGRTRETQYF.

V usage is TRBV5-4 and J usage is TRBJ1-1; 7 nucleotides match TRBD1. J lost 7 bases, V lost 4 bases, and 7 bases had no gene match. CDR1 is SGHNT and CDR2 is YYREEE in the germline V gene (reference sequence). This CDR3 has 13 residues. CDR3 protein: CASSEQGRGEAFF. The CDR3 DNA sequence: TGTGCCAGCAGCGAACAGGGGCGGGGTGAAGCTTTCTTT.

The chain combines TRBV6-2 or TRBV6-3 with TRBJ1-2; D ambiguous. CDR1 is MNHEY, CDR2 SVGEGT, per germline. The CDR3 is 14 amino acids. Between the trimmed V and J ends, which lost 2 bases and 3 bases, there was a span of 10 bases. The CDR3 loop reads CASSYGPPDYGYTF. The DNA of the CDR3 is TGTGCCAGCAGTTACGGTCCCCCTGACTATGGCTACACCTTC.

This chain links TRBV7-2 with TRBJ2-7, with D perhaps being TRBD1 or TRBD2 (6 bases each). V was cut by 0 bases and J by 3 bases, with 21 bases left in between. Germline CDR1 SGHTA, CDR2 FQGNSA. The CDR3 runs 18 residues. The CDR3 nucleotides are TGTGCCAGCAGCTTAGCGGGGGGCCATACCAATGCCATCTACGAGCAGTACTTC. Protein product: CASSLAGGHTNAIYEQYF.